This T cell receptor beta chain was profiled in a study of blood T cell repertoires in COVID-19. Using immunoSEQ multiplex PCR, the repertoire was profiled, and TCRdb retains in-frame clones only, with some absent. Found here are 200,000 to 250,000 clones, 84% of them singletons; the top ten hold approximately 6.6%. CDR1 is KGHSH and CDR2 is LQKENI in the germline V gene. V trimming: 6 bases; J trimming: 5 bases; junction bases outside the gene matches: 4. This CDR3 has 13 residues. Everyone who took part was about 18 to 90 years old, and they came from about two dozen US areas. Self-reported history from a screening survey and questionnaire set each donor's cohort.

The clonotype comes from a woman aged 40 to 50 who had recovered from COVID-19. Sequencing input: PBMCs or T cells enriched from blood (not recorded which). The chain carries TRBV18 and TRBJ2-5; 9 nucleotides align to TRBD2. CDR3 nucleotides: TGTGCCAGCTCCGGGACTAGCAGGGAGACCCAGTACTTC. Its translation: CASSGTSRETQYF.